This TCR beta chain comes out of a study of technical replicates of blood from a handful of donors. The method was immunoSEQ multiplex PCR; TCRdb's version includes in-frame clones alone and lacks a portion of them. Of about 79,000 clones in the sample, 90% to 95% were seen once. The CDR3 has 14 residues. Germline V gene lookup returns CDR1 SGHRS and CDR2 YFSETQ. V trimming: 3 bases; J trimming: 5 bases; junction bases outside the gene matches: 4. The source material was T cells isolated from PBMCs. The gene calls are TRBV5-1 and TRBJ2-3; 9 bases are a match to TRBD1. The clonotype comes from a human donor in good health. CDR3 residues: CASSWDRAEDTQYF. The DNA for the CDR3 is TGCGCCAGCAGCTGGGACAGGGCGGAAGATACGCAGTATTTT.